Listed here is a single T cell receptor (beta chain). Antigen: not known. The data stem from a study of response to subunit inactivated influenza vaccine. Whole-study results and caveats: That few new T cells are recruited by each seasonal influenza vaccination was the authors' suggestion.

Germline V gene data show CDR1 as SQVTM and CDR2 as ANQGSEA. With 5 bases removed from V and 0 bases from J, the gap between germline ends came to 5 bases. This CDR3 has 11 residues. TCRdb analysed the RT-PCR reads with MiXCR anew, one entry per CDR3 protein. The data hold roughly 290,000 distinct CDR3 sequences, with 21% observed a single time. This receptor was identified in a man between 50 and 70 years old who received an inactivated influenza vaccine. The starting material was PBMCs from blood, obtained 21 months after vaccination. This chain joins TRBV29-1 and TRBJ2-7; D gene ambiguous. As DNA, the CDR3 is TGCAGCGTTCTTACCTCCTACGAGCAGTACTTC. Its translation is CSVLTSYEQYF.